The subject of this entry is one T cell receptor (beta chain). The CDR3 is 14 residues long. CDR1 and CDR2 (germline): MNHEY, SVGAGI. V trimming: 0 bases; J trimming: 8 bases; junction bases outside the gene matches: 3. The time point here: peripheral blood 6 weeks after treatment start. This sample was included in a study of PD-L1 blockade in urothelial cancer. In the study overall: Across blood samples, T cells had a median count of approximately 130,000.

Profiling relied on immunoSEQ multiplex PCR, and the TCRdb table lists in-frame clones only, not all of them. The sample holds about 43,000 clones, about 80% seen once. The chain employs TRBV6-5 and TRBJ1-2; 10 bases agree with TRBD1. The receptor was derived from a man aged 60-69 years with urothelial cancer. The specimen was PBMCs, collected around atezolizumab (anti-PD-L1) treatment. The DNA for the CDR3 is TGTGCCAGCAGTTACTCGGGACAGGGGCAGGGCTACACCTTC. It is translated as CASSYSGQGQGYTF.